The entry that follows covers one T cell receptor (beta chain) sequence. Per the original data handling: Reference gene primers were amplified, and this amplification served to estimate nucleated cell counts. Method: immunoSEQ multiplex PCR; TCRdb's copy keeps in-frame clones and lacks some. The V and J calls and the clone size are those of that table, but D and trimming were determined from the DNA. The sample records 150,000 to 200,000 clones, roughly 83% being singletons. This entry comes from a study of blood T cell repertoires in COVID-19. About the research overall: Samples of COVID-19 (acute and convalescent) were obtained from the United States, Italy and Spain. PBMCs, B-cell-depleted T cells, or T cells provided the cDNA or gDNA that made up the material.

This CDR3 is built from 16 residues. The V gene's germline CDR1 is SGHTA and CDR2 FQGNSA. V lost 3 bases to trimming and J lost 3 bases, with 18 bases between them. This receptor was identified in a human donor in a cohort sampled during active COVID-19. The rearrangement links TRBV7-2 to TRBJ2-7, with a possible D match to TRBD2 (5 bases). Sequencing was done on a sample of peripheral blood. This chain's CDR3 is CASSFKSHSGYYEQYF. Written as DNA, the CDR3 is TGTGCCAGCAGCTTTAAATCGCACAGCGGTTACTACGAGCAGTACTTC. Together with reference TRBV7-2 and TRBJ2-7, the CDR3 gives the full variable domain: GAGVSQSPSNKVTEKGKDVELRCDPISGHTALYWYRQSLGQGLEFLIYFQGNSAPDKSGLPSDRFSAERTGGSVSTLTIQRTQQEDSAVYLCASSFKSHSGYYEQYFGPGTRLTVT.